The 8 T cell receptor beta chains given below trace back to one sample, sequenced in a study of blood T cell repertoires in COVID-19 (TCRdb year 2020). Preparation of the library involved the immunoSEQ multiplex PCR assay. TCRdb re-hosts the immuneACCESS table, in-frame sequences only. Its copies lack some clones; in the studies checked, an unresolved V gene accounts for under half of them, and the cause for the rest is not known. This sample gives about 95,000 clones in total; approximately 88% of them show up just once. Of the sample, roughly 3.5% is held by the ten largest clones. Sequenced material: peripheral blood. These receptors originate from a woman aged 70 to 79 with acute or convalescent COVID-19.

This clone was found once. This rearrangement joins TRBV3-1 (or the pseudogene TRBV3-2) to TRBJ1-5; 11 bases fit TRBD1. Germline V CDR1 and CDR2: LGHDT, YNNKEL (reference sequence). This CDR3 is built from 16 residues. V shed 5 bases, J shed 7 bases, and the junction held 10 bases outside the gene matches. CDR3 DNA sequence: TGTGCCAGCAGCGAAGGGTGGACAGGGGGCACCCAGCCCCAGCATTTT. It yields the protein CASSEGWTGGTQPQHF.

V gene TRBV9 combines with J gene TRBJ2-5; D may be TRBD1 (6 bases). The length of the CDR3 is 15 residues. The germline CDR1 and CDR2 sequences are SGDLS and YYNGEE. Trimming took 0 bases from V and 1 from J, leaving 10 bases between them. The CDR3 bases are TGTGCCAGCAGCGTAGGGACAGATCGCCAAGAGACCCAGTACTTC. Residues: CASSVGTDRQETQYF.

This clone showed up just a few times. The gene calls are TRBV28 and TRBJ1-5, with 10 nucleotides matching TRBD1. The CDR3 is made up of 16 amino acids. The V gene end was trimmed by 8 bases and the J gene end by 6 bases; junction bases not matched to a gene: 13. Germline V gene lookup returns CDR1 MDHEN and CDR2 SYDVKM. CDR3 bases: TGTGCCAGCGGCTCGAGACCGGGACAGGGGATTCAGCCCCAGCATTTT. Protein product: CASGSRPGQGIQPQHF.

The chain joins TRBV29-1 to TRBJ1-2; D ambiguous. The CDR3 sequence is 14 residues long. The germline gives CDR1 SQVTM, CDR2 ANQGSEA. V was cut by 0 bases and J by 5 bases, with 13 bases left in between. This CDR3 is CSVEDPPAGYGYTF. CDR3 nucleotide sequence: TGCAGCGTTGAAGATCCCCCAGCAGGATATGGCTACACCTTC.

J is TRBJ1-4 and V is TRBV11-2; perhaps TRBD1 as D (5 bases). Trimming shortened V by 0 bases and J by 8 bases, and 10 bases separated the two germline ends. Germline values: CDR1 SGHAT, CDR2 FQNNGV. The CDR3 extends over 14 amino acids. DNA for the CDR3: TGTGCCAGCAGCTTAGACCGGGACTTCGAAAAACTGTTTTTT. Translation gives CASSLDRDFEKLFF.

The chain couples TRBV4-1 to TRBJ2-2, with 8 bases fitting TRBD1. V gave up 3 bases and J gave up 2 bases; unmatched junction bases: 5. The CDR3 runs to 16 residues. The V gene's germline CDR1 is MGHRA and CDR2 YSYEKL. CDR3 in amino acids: CASSQGRGPNTGELFF. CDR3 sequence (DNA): TGCGCCAGCAGCCAGGGCAGGGGGCCCAACACCGGGGAGCTGTTTTTT.

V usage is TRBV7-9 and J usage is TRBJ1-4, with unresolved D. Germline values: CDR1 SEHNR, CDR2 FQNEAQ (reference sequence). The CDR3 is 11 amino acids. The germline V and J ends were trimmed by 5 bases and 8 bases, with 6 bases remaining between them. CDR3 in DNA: TGTGCCAGCAGCCCTTTCGAAAAACTGTTTTTT. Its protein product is CASSPFEKLFF.

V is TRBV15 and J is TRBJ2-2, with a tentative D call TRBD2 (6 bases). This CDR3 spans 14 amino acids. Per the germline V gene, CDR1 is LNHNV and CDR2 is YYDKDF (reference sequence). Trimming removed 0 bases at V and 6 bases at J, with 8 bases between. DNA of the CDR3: TGTGCCACCAGCAGAGATTGGGGGGCCGGGGAGCTGTTTTTT. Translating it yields CATSRDWGAGELFF. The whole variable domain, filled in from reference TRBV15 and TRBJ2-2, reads DAMVIQNPRYQVTQFGKPVTLSCSQTLNHNVMYWYQQKSSQAPKLLFHYYDKDFNNEADTPDNFQSRRPNTSFCFLDIRSPGLGDTAMYLCATSRDWGAGELFFGEGSRLTVL.